These 9 T cell receptor beta chains originate from one sample sequenced in a study of control samples from healthy donors and cancer patients. Sequencing used immunoSEQ multiplex PCR; TCRdb keeps in-frame clones, though not all of them. Among about 58,000 clones listed, over 75% were seen once. The sample comprised PBMCs. These receptors were obtained from a woman in her fifties or sixties with lung cancer.

This clone was recorded once. The chain is built from TRBV19 and TRBJ2-1; possibly TRBD1 or TRBD2 for D (6 bases each). Trimming took off 4 bases at V and 10 bases at J, with 23 bases between the two ends. Germline V gene sequence: CDR1 LNHDA, CDR2 SQIVND (reference sequence). This CDR3 region has 16 residues. The CDR3 DNA sequence: TGTGCCAGTAGTAAGGGACACCAGGTTATGGGGGGAGAGCAGTTCTTC. Its translation: CASSKGHQVMGGEQFF.

The chain combines TRBV30 with TRBJ1-4; D call uncertain. This CDR3 has 13 residues. Per the germline V gene, CDR1 is GTSNPN and CDR2 is SVGIG (reference sequence). Trimming took 2 bases from V and 7 from J, leaving 11 bases between them. In DNA form, the CDR3 reads TGTGCCTGGAGTCCATCGAGCATTGAAAAACTGTTTTTT. Translation gives CAWSPSSIEKLFF. The entire variable domain, with the rest obtained from reference TRBV30 and TRBJ1-4, is as follows: SQTIHQWPATLVQPVGSPLSLECTVEGTSNPNLYWYRQAAGRGLQLLFYSVGIGQISSEVPQNLSASRPQDRQFILSSKKLLLSDSGFYLCAWSPSSIEKLFFGSGTQLSVL.

The rearrangement links TRBV9 to TRBJ1-1, with D perhaps TRBD1 (5 bases). The germline V gene has CDR1 SGDLS and CDR2 YYNGEE. V lost 0 bases and J lost 1, with 7 bases in between. The CDR3 has 14 amino acids. The CDR3 DNA reads as TGTGCCAGCAGCGTAGGACAGACGAACACTGAAGCTTTCTTT. It is translated as CASSVGQTNTEAFF.

In this sample, this clone turned up a few times. A read error is likely, as this CDR3 ends without the conserved phenylalanine or tryptophan. The limits of the CDR3 on the DNA are not certain, so only TCRdb's listed CDR3 is given. V gene TRBV18 combines with J gene TRBJ2-7; TRBD1, the table's D call, was not compared with the DNA. The CDR3 spans 13 amino acids, including both terminal residues. From germline, CDR1 is KGHSH and CDR2 LQKENI. The CDR3 protein is CASSPGSGQALSI.

This chain connects TRBV5-4 to TRBJ2-5; 9 nucleotides align to TRBD1. In germline, CDR1 is SGHNT, CDR2 YYREEE (reference sequence). The CDR3 is made up of 16 amino acids. The ends lost 5 bases at V and 2 bases at J; junction bases unmatched: 10. DNA for the CDR3: TGTGCCAGCAGTAGAGCCGGGACAGGGAGTCAAGAGACCCAGTACTTC. Protein sequence: CASSRAGTGSQETQYF.

The chain couples TRBV24-1 to TRBJ2-5; TRBD1 agrees at 8 bases. This CDR3 region has 15 residues. V gave up 2 bases and J gave up 5 bases; unmatched junction bases: 6. Germline CDR1 KGHDR, CDR2 SFDVKD. The CDR3 spells CATSDSLDREETQYF. The CDR3 coding sequence is TGTGCCACCAGTGATTCCTTGGACAGGGAGGAGACCCAGTACTTC.

The V gene is TRBV6-5, the J gene TRBJ1-1; D ambiguous. CDR1 and CDR2 (germline): MNHEY, SVGAGI. V shed 6 bases and J shed 7 bases, with 12 bases lying between them. CDR3 length: 12 residues. The DNA of the CDR3 is TGTGCCAGCAGCGTCAGGTCGCGTGAAGCTTTCTTT. Translating it yields CASSVRSREAFF.

This sequence joins TRBV7-9 and TRBJ2-3; TRBD2 matches 7 bases. The CDR3 contains 15 residues. With V trimmed by 1 base and J by 6 bases, 7 bases remained unmatched. Germline V gives CDR1 SEHNR, CDR2 FQNEAQ (reference sequence). In DNA form, the CDR3 reads TGTGCCAGCAGCTTAGGGGGCGGGAGCAAGGATACGCAGTATTTT. Its protein is CASSLGGGSKDTQYF.

The V gene is TRBV10-2, the J gene TRBJ2-6; no definite D call. Germline assignment: CDR1 WSHSY and CDR2 SAAADI. The CDR3 runs 15 residues. Trimming cost V 8 bases and J 4 bases, with 15 bases left between them. The CDR3 protein is CASALVIGGANVLTF. Written as DNA, the CDR3 is TGCGCCAGCGCCCTAGTAATTGGCGGGGCCAACGTCCTGACTTTC.